This note documents a single T cell receptor (beta chain) sequence. Treatment meaning: 19 received Ad26.COV2.S at low or high dose, single or two shots; a few received placebo; per-sample allocation not given. Repertoires come from day 63 after the first vaccine or placebo injection. This sample was taken from a study of Ad26.COV2.S vaccination and SARS-CoV-2 variants. Whole-study context: Enrollment placed the donor in the COV1001 Ad26.COV2.S trial arm.

The method was immunoSEQ multiplex PCR; TCRdb's version includes in-frame clones alone and lacks a portion of them. The sample carries about 400,000 clones, about 92% recorded once. With V trimmed by 2 bases and J by 12 bases, 15 bases remained unmatched. This CDR3 region has 16 residues. This rearrangement joins TRBV6-7 to TRBJ2-3; 9 bases are shared with TRBD2. TRBV6-7 is reported as an ORF; its role is uncertain. Sequences were derived from peripheral blood, sampled in a trial of Ad26.COV2.S vaccine versus placebo. The clonotype comes from a person between 18 and 59 years old who received the Ad26.COV2.S COVID-19 vaccine or a placebo. The DNA for the CDR3 is TGTGCCAGCAGTTACCGAGCGGGGGGATCCAGGGGTCCTCAGTATTTT. It codes for CASSYRAGGSRGPQYF.